This entry describes one T cell receptor (beta chain). Its target is not known. The sample is drawn from a study of cytomegalovirus exposure and HLA in healthy donors. Study context: There were 90 million to 140 million unique TCR beta sequences, drawn from roughly 200 million T cells, in an earlier analysis.

Broader study findings: Highly shared variants forming one cluster were likely a sequencing artifact. TCR beta chain V- and J-gene trimming was linked, in a later analysis, to a missense variant in DCLRE1C.

The primer mix had 60 Vbeta and 13 Jbeta primers. TCRdb's table, derived via immunoSEQ multiplex PCR, lists solely in-frame clones and lacks some. The sample records more than 65,000 clones, 67% being singletons. The sequence was obtained from a woman aged 45-65 years in good health and CMV-seropositive. Sequenced sample: PBMCs.

The CDR3 nucleotides read TGTGCCAGTAGCAACGTGGGACAGAGGAATTCACCCCTCCACTTT. Its protein is CASSNVGQRNSPLHF. The chain couples TRBV19 to TRBJ1-6; 7 bases are shared with TRBD1. The CDR3 has 15 amino acids. The V segment lost 6 bases and the J segment 7 bases; nucleotides outside the gene matches: 9. Germline V gene sequence: CDR1 LNHDA, CDR2 SQIVND (reference sequence).